This T cell receptor (beta chain) was obtained from a study of blood T cells in healthy people across ages. The CDR3 is 14 amino acids. CDR1 and CDR2 from the germline V gene are MNHEY and SVGEGT. Trimming left V 4 bases short and J 0 bases short, with 10 bases between. This clonotype was seen more than once but under ten times. PCR was performed a second time for 7 to 11 cycles using a sample-barcoded 5' primer and a J-beta primer mix. A template-switch adaptor containing 12 random nucleotides labeled each cDNA molecule. CDR3-containing paired-end reads numbered at least 3 million in each sample. TCRdb recomputed calls from the 5' RACE reads with MiXCR, one row per CDR3 protein. The data contain just over 800,000 distinct CDR3 sequences, around two thirds of them seen just once; the ten biggest clones take up 25% to 30%. PBMCs numbering at least 6 million were isolated per sample.

V and J are TRBV6-2 or TRBV6-3 and TRBJ2-7, with D possibly matching TRBD1 (5 bases). The source is a young man in good health. Material: blood. The CDR3 reads CASSWGWGSYEQYF. The CDR3 bases are TGTGCCAGCAGTTGGGGCTGGGGCTCCTACGAGCAGTACTTC.